These T cell receptor beta chains were read from a single sample in a study of identical twins. From the 5' RACE reads, TCRdb called clonotypes with MiXCR, one entry per CDR3 protein. The sample carries about 550,000 distinct CDR3 sequences, 20% to 25% recorded once. This sample was also put to use in a study of yellow fever vaccine responses in identical twins.

Source material: CD4+ T cells sorted from blood. Receptor source: a woman aged 18 to 35 in good health. Each CDR3 is given with its conserved first and last residue. D genes are given only for firm matches. Size is omitted from some rows. Given values are once, few, many or a class for expanded clones.

-	TRBJ2-3	-	15	TRBV7-9	CASSPLVGGTDTQYF	TGTGCCAGCAGTCCCCTGGTGGGAGGTACAGATACGCAGTATTTT
-	TRBJ2-3	TRBD2	11	TRBV29-1	CSVEDGGRQYF	TGCAGCGTTGAAGATGGCGGGAGGCAGTATTTT
-	TRBJ2-4	-	14	TRBV15	CATSIGPPQNIQYF	TGTGCCACCAGCATTGGACCCCCCCAAAACATTCAGTACTTC
many	TRBJ1-5	TRBD1	13	TRBV12-3/TRBV12-4	CASSPRGNQPQHF	TGTGCCAGCAGCCCCAGGGGGAATCAGCCCCAGCATTTT
-	TRBJ2-1	-	16	TRBV19	CASSIDRVPPYNEQFF	TGTGCCAGTAGTATAGACCGGGTACCCCCCTACAATGAGCAGTTCTTC
few	TRBJ1-1	-	15	TRBV7-3	CASSVSRMLMTEAFF	TGTGCCAGCAGCGTATCAAGGATGTTGATGACTGAAGCTTTCTTT
-	TRBJ2-2	-	14	TRBV6-5	CASSLGPYTGELFF	TGTGCCAGCAGTTTAGGACCGTACACCGGGGAGCTGTTTTTT
many	TRBJ2-5	-	11	TRBV20-1	CSVVLQETQYF	TGCAGTGTGGTACTACAAGAGACCCAGTACTTC
few	TRBJ1-1	-	16	TRBV27	CASKLRVGGWDTEAFF	TGTGCCAGCAAGCTGAGGGTCGGGGGCTGGGACACTGAAGCTTTCTTT
-	TRBJ1-6	-	17	TRBV27	CASSGGGSGPAHRALHF	TGTGCCAGCAGCGGGGGGGGTTCGGGACCGGCCCACCGGGCCCTCCACTTT
few	TRBJ1-5	-	16	TRBV5-6	CASSFYRAGVNQPQHF	TGTGCCAGCAGCTTTTACCGGGCAGGGGTGAATCAGCCCCAGCATTTT
-	TRBJ2-1	-	16	TRBV12-3/TRBV12-4	CASSLGAGHPPNEQFF	TGTGCCAGCAGTTTGGGCGCGGGACACCCTCCTAATGAGCAGTTCTTC
-	TRBJ1-6	-	16	TRBV10-3	CAISPRGENYNSPLHF	TGTGCCATCAGTCCTCGTGGGGAGAACTATAATTCACCCCTCCACTTT
few	TRBJ1-5	TRBD1	16	TRBV28	CASSLAPGQGYQPQHF	TGTGCCAGCAGTTTAGCCCCGGGACAGGGGTATCAGCCCCAGCATTTT
-	TRBJ2-3	-	14	TRBV11-2	CASSLVVSQDTQYF	TGTGCCAGCAGCTTAGTTGTGAGCCAGGACACGCAGTATTTT
few	TRBJ2-1	TRBD2	18	TRBV24-1	CATSLGGLTRLRGSEQFF	TGTGCCACCAGTCTGGGGGGACTAACAAGACTACGGGGGAGTGAGCAGTTCTTC
few	TRBJ2-3	-	16	TRBV5-1	CASSLAAHGNTDTQYF	TGCGCCAGCAGCTTGGCCGCGCACGGAAACACAGATACGCAGTATTTT
few	TRBJ2-3	-	16	TRBV27	CASSLWGFGWSDTQYF	TGTGCCAGCAGTTTATGGGGGTTTGGGTGGTCAGATACGCAGTATTTT
-	TRBJ2-3	-	15	TRBV5-1	CASSYQDGSTDTQYF	TGCGCCAGCAGCTATCAGGACGGAAGCACAGATACGCAGTATTTT
many	TRBJ1-5	TRBD1	14	TRBV4-1	CASSPGQGAQPQHF	TGCGCCAGCAGCCCTGGACAGGGGGCACAGCCCCAGCATTTT
-	TRBJ2-2	TRBD2	19	TRBV28	CASSSPGLAGDRNTGELFF	TGTGCCAGCAGTTCCCCGGGACTAGCGGGAGATCGAAACACCGGGGAGCTGTTTTTT
-	TRBJ1-1	-	13	TRBV5-6	CASSLRARTEAFF	TGTGCCAGCAGCCTACGGGCGCGGACTGAAGCTTTCTTT
-	TRBJ2-2	TRBD2	17	TRBV20-1	CSARPSGRVANTGELFF	TGCAGTGCTAGGCCCTCGGGGAGGGTCGCGAACACCGGGGAGCTGTTTTTT
many	TRBJ1-3	-	17	TRBV4-1	CASSQADMGFVGNTIYF	TGCGCCAGCAGCCAAGCGGACATGGGGTTCGTCGGAAACACCATATATTTT
-	TRBJ2-2	-	18	TRBV4-2	CASSQVEPRLDFTGELFF	TGTGCCAGCAGCCAAGTGGAACCGAGACTAGACTTCACCGGGGAGCTGTTTTTT
-	TRBJ1-1	-	15	TRBV10-3	CAISESGRVNTEAFF	TGTGCCATCAGTGAGTCCGGCCGCGTGAACACTGAAGCTTTCTTT
few	TRBJ2-2	TRBD2	19	TRBV3-1	CASSQEDPGLAGDSGELFF	TGTGCCAGCAGCCAAGAAGACCCGGGACTAGCGGGAGATAGCGGGGAGCTGTTTTTT
-	TRBJ2-7	TRBD2	14	TRBV18	CASSPGTIDYEQYF	TGTGCCAGCTCACCAGGGACTATTGACTACGAGCAGTACTTC
-	TRBJ2-1	-	12	TRBV12-3/TRBV12-4	CASSFLDNEQFF	TGTGCCAGCAGTTTTTTAGACAATGAGCAGTTCTTC
once	TRBJ2-1	TRBD1	15	TRBV20-1	CSADPGTGPTDEQFF	TGCAGTGCGGACCCCGGGACAGGGCCGACGGATGAGCAGTTCTTC
few	TRBJ2-1	TRBD2	14	TRBV20-1	CSARSLALYNEQFF	TGCAGTGCTAGGTCACTAGCGCTATACAATGAGCAGTTCTTC
-	TRBJ2-6	-	16	TRBV3-1	CASSQGRIQGANVLTF	TGTGCCAGCAGCCAAGGCAGGATCCAAGGGGCCAACGTCCTGACTTTC
few	TRBJ2-3	TRBD2	15	TRBV20-1	CSVRGASGSTDTQYF	TGCAGTGTTAGAGGAGCTAGCGGGAGCACAGATACGCAGTATTTT
few	TRBJ2-3	-	15	TRBV9	CASNPGTASTDTQYF	TGTGCCAGCAACCCCGGGACTGCTAGCACAGATACGCAGTATTTT
few	TRBJ2-3	-	16	TRBV6-2/TRBV6-3	CASRSLTRVPQDTQYF	TGTGCCAGCAGATCCCTTACTAGAGTCCCCCAAGATACGCAGTATTTT
few	TRBJ2-1	-	15	TRBV5-1	CASSLHGSAQNEQFF	TGCGCCAGCAGCTTGCACGGGAGCGCCCAGAATGAGCAGTTCTTC
-	TRBJ1-4	-	15	TRBV2	CATTWGRGTNEKLFF	TGTGCCACCACGTGGGGCCGGGGCACTAATGAAAAACTGTTTTTT
-	TRBJ2-3	-	13	TRBV12-3/TRBV12-4	CASGQRETDTQYF	TGTGCCAGCGGACAGCGGGAAACAGATACGCAGTATTTT
few	TRBJ1-6	TRBD1	15	TRBV27	CASSLIGTGNSPLHF	TGTGCCAGCAGTTTAATTGGGACAGGGAATTCACCCCTCCACTTT
-	TRBJ2-7	TRBD2	16	TRBV20-1	CSARGLAGGVGDEQYF	TGCAGTGCTAGAGGACTAGCGGGAGGGGTCGGGGACGAGCAGTACTTC
few	TRBJ2-7	TRBD2	17	TRBV28	CASRTGGIAGGSYEQYF	TGTGCCAGCAGAACAGGGGGAATAGCGGGAGGGAGTTACGAGCAGTACTTC